The 14 T cell receptor beta chains reported below all come from one sample, sequenced in a study of cytomegalovirus exposure and HLA in healthy donors. Researchers ran the PCR with 60 Vbeta and 13 Jbeta primers. Here immunoSEQ multiplex PCR was the method, and the copy in TCRdb shows in-frame clones only, minus some. The sample contains roughly 140,000 clones, around three quarters of which appear only once. What was sequenced was PBMCs. These receptors originate from a woman in her late teens or twenties in good health and CMV-seropositive.

V gene TRBV5-1 combines with J gene TRBJ2-2; D perhaps matches TRBD1 (6 bases). Deletions cut 5 bases from V and 4 bases from J, with 12 bases between. The germline CDR1 and CDR2 sequences are SGHRS and YFSETQ. This CDR3 spans 14 amino acids. Written as DNA, the CDR3 is TGCGCCAGCAGTCCCGGGACACCCACCGGGGAGCTGTTTTTT. It specifies CASSPGTPTGELFF.

The genes are TRBV11-2 and TRBJ1-2; D uncertain. CDR1 SGHAT and CDR2 FQNNGV come from the germline V gene. The CDR3 contains 14 residues. The ends were cut back, 0 bases at V and 2 bases at J, with 7 bases in the middle. CDR3 sequence: CASSLDAGNYGYTF. The CDR3 nucleotides read TGTGCCAGCAGCTTAGATGCCGGGAACTATGGCTACACCTTC.

This chain joins TRBV19 and TRBJ1-6; D unresolved. CDR3 length: 16 amino acids. V dropped 4 bases and J dropped 6 bases, with 16 bases sitting between them. Germline loops: CDR1 LNHDA, CDR2 SQIVND (reference sequence). Here the CDR3 DNA reads TGTGCCAGTAGTAGCCCGGGGAGCCGGGGTAATTCACCCCTCCACTTT. Translated: CASSSPGSRGNSPLHF.

CDR3 amino acids: CASTREETQYF. CDR3 DNA sequence: TGTGCCAGCACCAGGGAAGAGACCCAGTACTTC. The V call is TRBV2, the J call TRBJ2-5; tentatively, D is TRBD1 (5 bases). CDR1 and CDR2 (germline): SNHLY, FYNNEI. CDR3 size: 11 residues. The V end lost 7 bases, the J end lost 3 bases, and 6 bases lay between the germline ends.

The CDR3 sequence: CASSQEWGGQGFLGANEKLFF. Here the CDR3 DNA reads TGCGCCAGCAGCCAAGAGTGGGGTGGACAGGGGTTCTTGGGAGCTAATGAAAAACTGTTTTTT. The V and J genes are TRBV4-3 and TRBJ1-4; 9 bases align to TRBD1. V was clipped by 0 bases and J by 3 bases; unmatched bases: 17. Looked up from germline, CDR1 is LGHNA and CDR2 is YSLEER. The CDR3 spans 21 residues.

The genes are TRBV4-2 and TRBJ1-1; TRBD1 aligns across 7 bases. J gave up 1 base and V 1 base, and 3 bases lay outside the gene matches. The length of the CDR3 is 15 residues. Germline values: CDR1 LGHNA, CDR2 YNFKEQ. In nucleotides, the CDR3 is TGTGCCAGCAGCCAAGCTGGGACAGCGAACACTGAAGCTTTCTTT. Translating gives CASSQAGTANTEAFF.

The chain recombines TRBV6-4 with TRBJ2-4; 12 bases agree with TRBD2. This CDR3 region has 17 residues. Germline assignment: CDR1 MRHNA and CDR2 SNTAGT. Losses at the gene ends were 7 bases for V and 2 bases for J; bases not matched to a gene: 9. CDR3 protein: CASTRQTSGGSKNIQYF. CDR3 sequence (DNA): TGTGCCAGCACTCGCCAGACTAGCGGGGGCTCCAAAAACATTCAGTACTTC.

This clone was observed once. The rearrangement uses TRBV10-3 and TRBJ2-2; TRBD1 might be the D (6 bases). Trimming stripped 0 bases from V and 2 bases from J, with 10 bases between. CDR1 is ENHRY and CDR2 is SYGVKD in the germline V gene. This CDR3 has 16 residues. The DNA for the CDR3 is TGTGCCATCAGTGAGTCCCGGACAGTTAACACCGGGGAGCTGTTTTTT. It specifies CAISESRTVNTGELFF.

CDR3 DNA sequence: TGTGCCAGCAGCTTCCTAAACCCGGGATATCGTACCTACGAGCAGTACTTC. Its translation: CASSFLNPGYRTYEQYF. The chain has TRBV5-8 and TRBJ2-7; D may be TRBD2 (5 bases). V lost 2 bases and J lost 2, with 20 bases in between. The CDR3 runs to 17 residues. Per the germline V gene, CDR1 is SGHTS and CDR2 is YDEGEE.

The chain joins TRBV2 to TRBJ1-2; 8 bases fit TRBD1. Germline CDR1 SNHLY, CDR2 FYNNEI. With V trimmed by 2 bases and J by 4 bases, 9 bases remained unmatched. The CDR3 covers 16 residues. CDR3: CASSEWGQGASYGYTF. Written as DNA, the CDR3 is TGTGCCAGCAGTGAATGGGGGCAGGGGGCATCCTATGGCTACACCTTC.

The chain recombines TRBV7-6 with TRBJ1-5; D may be TRBD1 (5 bases). The CDR3 has 15 residues. CDR1 SGHVS and CDR2 FNYEAQ come from the germline V gene. Trimming took 3 bases from V and 6 from J, leaving 15 bases between them. The CDR3 nucleotides are TGTGCCAGCAGCTTGGATTCGGGGGGTCGTCAGCCCCAGCATTTT. Protein: CASSLDSGGRQPQHF.

The V and J genes are TRBV6-1 and TRBJ1-1; a possible D gene is TRBD1 (5 bases). From germline, CDR1 is MNHNS and CDR2 SASEGT. The V gene lost 3 bases and the J gene lost 0 bases, with 8 bases spanning the gap. The CDR3 sequence is 14 residues long. The CDR3: CASSELQVNTEAFF. CDR3 bases: TGTGCCAGCAGTGAGCTACAGGTGAACACTGAAGCTTTCTTT.

This sequence joins TRBV7-8 and TRBJ1-1; 10 bases agree with TRBD1. The germline V gene has CDR1 SGHVS and CDR2 FQNEAQ. J was trimmed by 5 bases and V by 5 bases; bases with no gene match: 5. The CDR3 runs to 14 residues. The CDR3 protein is CASSPRTGGTEAFF. The DNA of the CDR3 is TGTGCCAGCAGCCCCCGGACAGGGGGGACTGAAGCTTTCTTT.

The chain recombines TRBV9 with TRBJ1-1; TRBD1 matches 7 bases. Unmatched junction bases numbered 8, after V lost 4 bases and J lost 2 bases. This CDR3 region has 15 residues. Germline values: CDR1 SGDLS, CDR2 YYNGEE. Written as DNA, the CDR3 is TGTGCCAGCAGCCCCCGGACAGGAGAAAACACTGAAGCTTTCTTT. It translates to CASSPRTGENTEAFF.